This T cell receptor beta chain was captured by sequencing in a study of blood T cell repertoires in COVID-19 (TCRdb year 2020). For the study in its entirety: Samples from collaborators originated in the United States, Italy and Spain and spanned both the acute and convalescent phases of COVID-19. The prospective study material was composed of cDNA or gDNA derived from T cells, B-cell-depleted T cells, or PBMCs. The dataset comprised deeply sampled blood TCRbeta repertoires from subjects exposed to, actively infected with, or recovered from COVID-19. A freely available public database, intended as a resource for researchers studying the immune response to SARS-CoV-2, is where the repertoires were released. Samples were obtained from the ongoing ImmuneRACE study (first 160 participants) and from 1,200 or so subjects provided by 6 global collaborators. Sample metadata almost always included a de-identified subject ID, COVID-19 status, age in years and sex. Where HLA class I and class II types were available, the types were taken from metadata supplied by the sample provider, not from assay-based typing. The study at large found these results: The amount of clinical and demographic metadata varied by source and participant and was provided uncurated.

In the prospective study, participants were 18 to 89 years old, resided in approximately 22 geographic areas of the United States, and were enrolled through a virtual design. Cohort assignment in the prospective study relied on participant-reported clinical history from a screening survey and a study questionnaire. Recovered participants in ImmuneRACE Cohort 3 were defined by two consecutive negative NP/OP PCR tests, clearance by a healthcare professional, or resolution of symptoms. In the prospective study, whole blood, serum and a nasopharyngeal or oropharyngeal swab were collected from each participant by mobile phlebotomists. Additional blood draws and questionnaires over an approximately two-month period could optionally be provided by prospective study participants. Before DNA extraction, blood samples from the prospective study were shipped at room temperature or frozen. The immunoSEQ Assay, a bias-controlled multiplex PCR, was used to amplify TCRbeta CDR3 regions from genomic DNA. The original pipeline was this. Nucleated cell counts per sample were estimated from amplification of reference gene primers within the assay. To quantify the absolute abundance of each unique TCRbeta CDR3 rearrangement, sequence reads were collapsed and filtered. For each sample, productive Simpson clonality was calculated as the square root of Simpson's diversity index over productive rearrangements. The table comes from immuneACCESS by way of TCRdb, which keeps in-frame sequences with V and J called. Part of the clones is missing from these tables; in studies checked, under half for an unresolved V gene and the rest for unknown reasons. The DNA was the basis for D and trimming; V, J and clone size are from that table. For this sample there are 150,000 to 200,000 clones; over 75% appear just once. The top ten clones comprise roughly 10% of the sample.

The CDR3, from cysteine to phenylalanine, totals 16 residues. Of all the DNA, just the CDR3 is kept, 48 bases in frame from base 1. V loses 2 bases, J loses 6 bases, and the germline ends lie 19 bases apart. Taken from the germline V gene (reference sequence), the CDR1 and CDR2 loops are LNHDA and SQIVND. As regards this clone: What this receptor recognizes is not known. No much larger clone is present one base from it, and per-base qualities are unavailable.

The chain uses TRBV19 and TRBJ1-2; possibly the D gene is TRBD1, per 5 matching bases. Sequencing input: PBMCs or T cells enriched from blood (not recorded which). The TCR originated in a woman under 30 who had recovered from COVID-19. For the CDR3, the sequence is CASSIQGIWSGHGYTF. The sequenced DNA: TGTGCCAGTAGTATACAGGGTATCTGGTCCGGTCATGGCTACACCTTC.